This TCR beta chain was retrieved from a study of T cell repertoires in cytomegalovirus infection. The wider study: CMV epitopes used comprised recently identified HLA-C-restricted ones and well-studied HLA-B-restricted ones. CMV infection plus the matching HLA type was flagged by public TCR beta signatures.

Overall study results and limits: Based on cumulative public TCR beta family frequency, carriers of CMV plus the relevant HLA were identified. HLA-C-restricted, CMV-specific TCR beta clonotypes were dominant ex vivo.

From the reads, TCRdb called clonotypes with MiXCR, one entry per CDR3 protein. The sample includes approximately 350,000 distinct CDR3 sequences, about 35% seen only once; the top ten take approximately 13%. Germline loops: CDR1 SGHTA, CDR2 FQGNSA. With 5 bases clipped from V and 5 bases from J, the junction kept 5 bases outside the gene matches. This CDR3 spans 13 amino acids. This clonotype was detected only a few times. Its antigen remains unidentified. This clonotype originated in a human donor in good health (CMV status not recorded). Some clones in this sample may be carry-over from other donors' samples. The rearrangement joins TRBV7-2 to TRBJ1-1; 7 positions agree with TRBD1. This specimen was cultured PBMCs, taken from culture after CMV antigen stimulation. The CDR3 sequence is CASSRQGTTEAFF. CDR3 DNA sequence: TGTGCCAGCAGCCGACAGGGAACAACTGAAGCTTTCTTT. Together with reference TRBV7-2 and TRBJ1-1, the CDR3 gives the full variable domain: GAGVSQSPSNKVTEKGKDVELRCDPISGHTALYWYRQSLGQGLEFLIYFQGNSAPDKSGLPSDRFSAERTGGSVSTLTIQRTQQEDSAVYLCASSRQGTTEAFFGQGTRLTVV.